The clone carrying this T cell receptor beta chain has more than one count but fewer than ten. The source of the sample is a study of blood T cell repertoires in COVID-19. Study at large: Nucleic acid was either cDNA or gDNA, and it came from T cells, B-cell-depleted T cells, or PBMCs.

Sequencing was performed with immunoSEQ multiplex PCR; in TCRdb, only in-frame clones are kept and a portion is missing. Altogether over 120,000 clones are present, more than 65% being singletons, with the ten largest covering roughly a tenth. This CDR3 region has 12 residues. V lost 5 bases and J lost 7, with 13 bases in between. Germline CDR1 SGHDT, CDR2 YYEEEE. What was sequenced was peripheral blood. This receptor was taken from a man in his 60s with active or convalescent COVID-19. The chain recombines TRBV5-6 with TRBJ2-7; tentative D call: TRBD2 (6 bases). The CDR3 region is CASSFAAGEQYF. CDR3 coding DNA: TGTGCCAGCAGTTTCGCAGCGGGTGAGCAGTACTTC.